This T cell receptor beta chain emerged from a study of beta chain features in type 1 diabetes. The authors reverse transcribed all of the isolated RNA, so sequencing captured expressed TCRB transcripts. Method: immunoSEQ multiplex PCR; TCRdb's copy keeps in-frame clones and lacks some. This sample yields under 450,000 clones, of which about 14% are seen a single time; around 0.039% belongs to the top ten. The TCR comes from a man younger than 40 in good health. The material sequenced was naive CD4+ T cells from blood.

The CDR3: CASSLEGLGGAQYF. CDR3 sequence (DNA): TGTGCCAGCAGCTTAGAAGGCCTGGGGGGGGCCCAGTACTTC. The chain recombines TRBV7-6 with TRBJ2-5, with TRBD2 matching over 7 bases. V lost 1 base, J lost 9 bases, and 8 bases stayed unmatched. Looked up from germline, CDR1 is SGHVS and CDR2 is FNYEAQ. The CDR3 has 14 residues.